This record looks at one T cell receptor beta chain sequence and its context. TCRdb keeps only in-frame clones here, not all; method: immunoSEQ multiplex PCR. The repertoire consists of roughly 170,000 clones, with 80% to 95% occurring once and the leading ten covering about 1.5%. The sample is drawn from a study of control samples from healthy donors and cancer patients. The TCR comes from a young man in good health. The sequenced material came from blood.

The CDR3 sequence: CASSNRDRGNQPQHF. Here the CDR3 DNA reads TGTGCCAGCAGTAACCGGGACAGGGGGAACCAGCCCCAGCATTTT. V is TRBV6-4 and J is TRBJ1-5, with TRBD1 matching over 11 bases. The length of the CDR3 is 15 residues. The germline gives CDR1 MRHNA, CDR2 SNTAGT. J lost 7 bases, V lost 5 bases, and 7 bases had no gene match.